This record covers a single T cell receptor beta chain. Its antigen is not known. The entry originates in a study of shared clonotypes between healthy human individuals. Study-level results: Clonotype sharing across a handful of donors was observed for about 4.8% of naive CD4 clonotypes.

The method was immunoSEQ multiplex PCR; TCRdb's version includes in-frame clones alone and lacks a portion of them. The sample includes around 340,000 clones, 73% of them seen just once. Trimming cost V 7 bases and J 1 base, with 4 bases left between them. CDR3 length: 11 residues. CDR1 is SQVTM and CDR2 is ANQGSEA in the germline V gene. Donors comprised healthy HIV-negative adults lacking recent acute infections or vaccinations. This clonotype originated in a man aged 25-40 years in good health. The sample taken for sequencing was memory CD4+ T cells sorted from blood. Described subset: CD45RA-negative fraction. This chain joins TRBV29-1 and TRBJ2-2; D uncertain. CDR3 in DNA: TGCAGCGCGGAGAACACCGGGGAGCTGTTTTTT. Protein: CSAENTGELFF.